These T cell receptor beta chains were read from a single sample in a study of blood T cell repertoires in COVID-19. Only in-frame clones appear in the TCRdb table, and some are missing; sequencing was by immunoSEQ multiplex PCR. The top ten hold about 5% of the sample, which has roughly 330,000 clones, over 75% seen once. Sequenced material: PBMCs or T cells enriched from blood (not recorded which). The source is a woman in her twenties or thirties who had recovered from COVID-19. CDR3s include the opening cysteine and the closing phenylalanine or tryptophan. D genes are given only for firm matches. Clone size, where shown, is once, few, many, or a class for clones that have expanded.

v_gene,d_gene,len,abundance,j_gene,CDR3aa,CDR3nt
TRBV5-5,.,13,.,TRBJ1-4,CASSLLPVEKLFF,TGTGCCAGCAGCTTGCTCCCTGTCGAAAAACTGTTTTTT
TRBV7-9,.,18,once,TRBJ2-2,CASSPITVSRANTGELFF,TGTGCCAGCAGCCCAATCACCGTTTCCCGCGCGAACACCGGGGAGCTGTTTTTT
TRBV6-1,.,15,.,TRBJ2-6,CASSEARAGANVLTF,TGTGCCAGCAGTGAAGCGAGGGCGGGGGCCAACGTCCTGACTTTC
TRBV27,.,15,.,TRBJ2-3,CASSRRQHSTDTQYF,TGTGCCAGCAGTCGAAGACAGCACTCCACAGATACGCAGTATTTT
TRBV27,TRBD1,14,.,TRBJ1-6,CASARQGKVSPLHF,TGTGCCAGCGCACGACAGGGAAAGGTTTCACCCCTCCACTTT
TRBV4-1,.,16,.,TRBJ1-5,CASSQDHAVYNQPQHF,TGCGCCAGCAGCCAAGATCACGCGGTCTACAATCAGCCCCAGCATTTT
TRBV5-1,TRBD1,16,.,TRBJ1-4,CASRSPPGQGYEKLFF,TGCGCCAGCAGATCCCCTCCGGGACAGGGATATGAAAAACTGTTTTTT
TRBV19,TRBD1,14,.,TRBJ1-5,CASKLQGAYQPQHF,TGTGCCAGTAAACTACAGGGGGCTTATCAGCCCCAGCATTTT
TRBV5-1,.,14,.,TRBJ2-1,CASSSLTRNNEQFF,TGCGCCAGCAGCTCCCTGACTAGGAACAATGAGCAGTTCTTC
TRBV6-1,.,13,few,TRBJ1-6,CASSEGILRGLHF,TGTGCCAGCAGTGAAGGGATCCTCCGAGGGCTCCACTTT
TRBV7-2,.,15,.,TRBJ1-2,CASSSRDGGLNGYTF,TGTGCCAGCAGCTCCCGGGACGGCGGACTAAATGGCTACACCTTC
TRBV5-4,.,15,.,TRBJ1-1,CASSFGGRGGTEAFF,TGTGCCAGCAGCTTTGGTGGCCGGGGAGGGACTGAAGCTTTCTTT
TRBV7-9,TRBD1,16,.,TRBJ2-7,CASSPPPGTGPYEQYF,TGTGCCAGCAGCCCACCTCCCGGGACAGGGCCCTACGAGCAGTACTTC
TRBV4-3,.,17,.,TRBJ1-1,CASSTEWSPRKNTEAFF,TGCGCCAGCAGCACGGAGTGGAGCCCAAGAAAGAACACTGAAGCTTTCTTT
TRBV12-5,.,15,.,TRBJ1-4,CASGRGELANEKLFF,TGTGCTAGTGGTCGGGGGGAATTAGCTAATGAAAAACTGTTTTTT
TRBV9,.,14,once,TRBJ1-4,CASSAGGENEKLFF,TGTGCCAGCAGCGCGGGGGGAGAGAATGAAAAACTGTTTTTT
TRBV12-5,TRBD1,15,once,TRBJ2-3,CASGLVSDRAGTQYF,TGTGCTAGTGGTTTGGTATCGGACAGGGCGGGGACGCAGTATTTT
TRBV2,.,15,.,TRBJ1-4,CASSETRGTNEKLFF,TGTGCCAGCAGTGAAACGAGGGGGACTAATGAAAAACTGTTTTTT
TRBV5-1,.,13,.,TRBJ1-2,CASSLVSGDGYTF,TGCGCCAGCAGCTTGGTCTCAGGCGATGGCTACACCTTC
TRBV7-3,TRBD1,14,.,TRBJ1-1,CASSPGAETGRAFF,TGTGCCAGCAGTCCAGGGGCCGAGACAGGGCGGGCTTTCTTT
TRBV27,.,14,.,TRBJ1-4,CASGWQGLGEKLFF,TGTGCCAGCGGATGGCAGGGATTGGGGGAAAAACTGTTTTTT
TRBV3-1/TRBV3-2,.,14,.,TRBJ1-2,CASSLEAGNYGYTF,TGTGCCAGCAGCCTTGAGGCCGGAAACTATGGCTACACCTTC
TRBV5-1,TRBD1,15,.,TRBJ1-4,CASSVGQGLNEKLFF,TGCGCCAGCTCTGTCGGACAGGGTCTCAATGAAAAACTGTTTTTT
TRBV28,.,14,.,TRBJ1-1,CASSLAGMNTEAFF,TGTGCCAGCAGTTTGGCAGGGATGAACACTGAAGCTTTCTTT
TRBV7-2,TRBD1,15,.,TRBJ1-6,CASSLNRGKNSPLHF,TGTGCCAGCAGCCTCAACAGGGGAAAGAATTCACCCCTCCACTTT
TRBV5-6,.,12,few,TRBJ2-7,CASSSSSYEQYF,TGTGCCAGCAGCTCCAGCTCCTACGAGCAGTACTTC
TRBV6-5,.,15,.,TRBJ2-3,CASKVGEFSTDTQYF,TGTGCCAGCAAGGTCGGGGAGTTTAGCACAGATACGCAGTATTTT
TRBV19,.,12,few,TRBJ2-7,CASSPGAGEQYF,TGTGCCAGTAGCCCTGGGGCTGGCGAGCAGTACTTC
TRBV27,TRBD1,20,.,TRBJ1-1,CASSFSAWTGAAVVGAEAFF,TGTGCCAGCAGTTTTTCCGCCTGGACAGGGGCCGCCGTCGTTGGGGCTGAAGCTTTCTTT
TRBV7-2,.,16,.,TRBJ1-4,CASSPDTGRTNEKLFF,TGTGCCAGCAGCCCTGACACCGGCAGGACTAATGAAAAACTGTTTTTT
TRBV28,.,14,.,TRBJ2-7,CASSLGGISYEQYF,TGTGCCAGCAGTTTAGGGGGGATCTCCTACGAGCAGTACTTC
TRBV7-9,.,11,.,TRBJ1-1,CASSLRDEAFF,TGTGCCAGCAGCCTGAGGGATGAAGCTTTCTTT
TRBV9,TRBD2,15,.,TRBJ2-3,CASSGSGGRTDTQYF,TGTGCCAGCAGCGGTAGCGGGGGCAGAACAGATACGCAGTATTTT
TRBV21-1,.,16,.,TRBJ1-1,CASILTSGTPPSSAFF,TGTGCCAGCATTCTTACGTCAGGGACACCGCCGTCTTCGGCTTTCTTT
TRBV4-2,TRBD1,15,.,TRBJ1-3,CASSLTGDSGNTIYF,TGTGCCAGCAGTCTGACAGGGGACTCTGGAAACACCATATATTTT